Listed below are T cell receptor beta chains from one sample, sequenced in a study of T cells in Graves' hyperthyroidism and ophthalmopathy. Via MiXCR, TCRdb re-called the multiplex PCR reads, giving one row per CDR3 protein. The table has around 100,000 distinct CDR3 sequences, over 45% seen once. Sequenced: blood. These receptors were taken from a man aged 35-49 years with Graves' hyperthyroidism. CDR3s leave out the opening cysteine and the closing phenylalanine or tryptophan. D genes are given only for firm matches.

V gene: TRBV5-1
J gene: TRBJ1-5
D gene: .
CDR3 protein: ASSLGRNQPQH

V gene: TRBV5-4
J gene: TRBJ1-1
D gene: .
CDR3 protein: ASGLRDTPNTEAF

V gene: TRBV7-3
J gene: TRBJ1-1
D gene: .
CDR3 protein: ASSFSGLAEAF

V gene: TRBV24-1
J gene: TRBJ2-7
D gene: TRBD2
CDR3 protein: ASRGEGRERY

V gene: TRBV7-3
J gene: TRBJ2-5
D gene: TRBD2
CDR3 protein: ASSAGTSGNQETQY

V gene: TRBV12-3/TRBV12-4
J gene: TRBJ2-5
D gene: .
CDR3 protein: ASRRGGETQY

V gene: TRBV7-2
J gene: TRBJ2-2
D gene: TRBD1
CDR3 protein: ASSRTGETGELF

V gene: TRBV10-1
J gene: TRBJ2-7
D gene: TRBD2
CDR3 protein: AISDVAGGPYEQY

V gene: TRBV5-4
J gene: TRBJ2-3
D gene: TRBD2
CDR3 protein: ASSPGLAVITDTQY

V gene: TRBV6-5
J gene: TRBJ1-2
D gene: .
CDR3 protein: ASSRDTVGGYT

V gene: TRBV7-2
J gene: TRBJ2-1
D gene: .
CDR3 protein: ASTLDFSYNEQF

V gene: TRBV20-1
J gene: TRBJ2-2
D gene: .
CDR3 protein: SALRTKDTGELF

V gene: TRBV20-1
J gene: TRBJ2-7
D gene: TRBD2
CDR3 protein: SAPRTSGGGYEQY

V gene: TRBV29-1
J gene: TRBJ2-3
D gene: TRBD1
CDR3 protein: SFGTGGADTQY

V gene: TRBV4-3
J gene: TRBJ2-1
D gene: .
CDR3 protein: ASSQDLGIISYNGQF

V gene: TRBV5-8
J gene: TRBJ2-3
D gene: TRBD2
CDR3 protein: ASRPGGLTDTQY

V gene: TRBV10-3
J gene: TRBJ1-5
D gene: .
CDR3 protein: AISQVAGDQPQH

V gene: TRBV2
J gene: TRBJ2-2
D gene: TRBD2
CDR3 protein: ASRPGLAFGELF

V gene: TRBV10-3
J gene: TRBJ2-5
D gene: .
CDR3 protein: AIRGTGPRETQY

V gene: TRBV12-3/TRBV12-4
J gene: TRBJ2-2
D gene: .
CDR3 protein: ASTRELMNTGELF

V gene: TRBV20-1
J gene: TRBJ1-1
D gene: TRBD1
CDR3 protein: SARRGTGGTEAF

V gene: TRBV20-1
J gene: TRBJ2-1
D gene: .
CDR3 protein: SARESMYNEQF

V gene: TRBV7-8
J gene: TRBJ2-1
D gene: .
CDR3 protein: ASGSATSLNNEQF

V gene: TRBV4-1
J gene: TRBJ2-7
D gene: TRBD1
CDR3 protein: ASSQEWRTGYEQY

V gene: TRBV20-1
J gene: TRBJ2-5
D gene: .
CDR3 protein: SATLNERY

V gene: TRBV29-1
J gene: TRBJ2-7
D gene: .
CDR3 protein: SAARGYEQY

V gene: TRBV7-6
J gene: TRBJ2-7
D gene: TRBD1
CDR3 protein: ASSSGGEQH

V gene: TRBV15
J gene: TRBJ2-6
D gene: .
CDR3 protein: ATSRDLGSSGANVLT

V gene: TRBV2
J gene: TRBJ2-4
D gene: .
CDR3 protein: ASSVGLQGVQY

V gene: TRBV20-1
J gene: TRBJ2-6
D gene: .
CDR3 protein: SATDSVSGANVLT

V gene: TRBV12-3/TRBV12-4
J gene: TRBJ2-1
D gene: TRBD1
CDR3 protein: ASSYRGDEQF

V gene: TRBV11-1
J gene: TRBJ1-2
D gene: TRBD1
CDR3 protein: VSSLGTAYGYA

V gene: TRBV20-1
J gene: TRBJ1-6
D gene: .
CDR3 protein: SARGLNNSPLH

V gene: TRBV6-2/TRBV6-3
J gene: TRBJ1-6
D gene: .
CDR3 protein: ASSPPTANSPLH